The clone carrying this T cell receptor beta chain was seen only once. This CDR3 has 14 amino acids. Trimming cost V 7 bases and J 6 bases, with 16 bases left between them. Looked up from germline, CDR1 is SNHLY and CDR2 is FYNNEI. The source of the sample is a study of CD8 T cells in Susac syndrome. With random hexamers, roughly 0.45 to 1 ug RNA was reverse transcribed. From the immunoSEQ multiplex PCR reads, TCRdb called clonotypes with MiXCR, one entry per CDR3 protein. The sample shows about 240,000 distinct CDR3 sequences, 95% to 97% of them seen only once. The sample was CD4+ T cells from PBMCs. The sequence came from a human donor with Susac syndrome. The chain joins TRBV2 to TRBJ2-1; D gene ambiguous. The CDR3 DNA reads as TGTGCCAGCAACGAAGTCCCGTTGGGCAATGAGCAGTTCTTC. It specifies CASNEVPLGNEQFF.